Detailed here is one TCR beta chain. Its specificity is not known. Measured with immunoSEQ multiplex PCR; TCRdb has only the in-frame clones, and not every one. The sample has around 61,000 clones, 70% to 90% seen once; the top ten hold 3.8%. Related graft donors supplied nonmyeloablative bone marrow transplants, and mixed chimerism was transient. This sample is part of a study of Tregs in tolerant kidney transplant recipients. Whole-study findings and limits: Tregs expanded with activated donor B cells seemed most donor-specific. Tolerant patients' donor-specific Tregs expanded beyond overall Tregs, suggesting antigen-driven growth. Some patients' samples used different primers over time, so nucleotide sequences weren't comparable.

Trimming removed 1 base from V and 3 bases from J, with 10 bases in between. The V gene's germline CDR1 is SGHDN and CDR2 FVKESK. The CDR3 spans 15 residues. This sequence joins TRBV14 and TRBJ2-1; tentatively, D is TRBD2 (6 bases). Sequencing used CD4+ T cells from blood (PBMCs), obtained 6 months after the transplant. This receptor was taken from a human patient who received a combined kidney and bone marrow transplant. Part of the T cells may come from the graft donor. The CDR3 DNA reads as TGTGCCAGCAGCCAAGGGATAGCGGACTACAATGAGCAGTTCTTC. Translating gives CASSQGIADYNEQFF.